This section outlines one TCR beta chain sequence together with its context. Its antigen remains unknown. These data come from a study of T cell responses to AZD1222 COVID-19 vaccine. Notes on the study in general: It was only 6 or 7 AZD1222 recipients who were seropositive at baseline. White British donors predominated, females outnumbered males, and clonal diversity was possibly underestimated.

Germline V gives CDR1 SGHTA, CDR2 FQGTGA. Between the trimmed V and J ends, which lost 4 bases and 4 bases, there was a span of 11 bases. This CDR3 is 14 amino acids long. Only in-frame clones appear in the TCRdb table, and some are missing; sequencing was by immunoSEQ multiplex PCR. The table includes more than 60,000 clones, about four fifths detected once. Second-dose schedules of about 4 or about 12 weeks were combined. This chain uses TRBV7-3 with TRBJ1-5; no clear D gene. The starting material was peripheral blood, obtained 28 days after the second AZD1222 dose. The TCR originated in an adult who received the AZD1222 COVID-19 vaccine. Here the CDR3 DNA reads TGTGCCAGCAGCTCCCGATCGGGGAATCAGCCCCAGCATTTT. It is translated as CASSSRSGNQPQHF.